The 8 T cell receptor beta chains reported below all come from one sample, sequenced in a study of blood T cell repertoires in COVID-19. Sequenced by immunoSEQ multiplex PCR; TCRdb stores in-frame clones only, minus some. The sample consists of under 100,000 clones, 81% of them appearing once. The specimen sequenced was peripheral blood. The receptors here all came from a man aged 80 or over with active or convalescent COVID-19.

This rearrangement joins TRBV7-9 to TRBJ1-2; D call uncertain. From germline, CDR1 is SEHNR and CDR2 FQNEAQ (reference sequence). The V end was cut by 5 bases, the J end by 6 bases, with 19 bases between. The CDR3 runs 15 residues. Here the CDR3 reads CASSPVLLGSNGYTF. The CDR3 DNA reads TGTGCCAGCAGCCCCGTTCTTCTGGGCTCGAATGGCTACACCTTC. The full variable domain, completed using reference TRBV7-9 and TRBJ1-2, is DTGVSQNPRHKITKRGQNVTFRCDPISEHNRLYWYRQTLGQGPEFLTYFQNEAQLEKSRLLSDRFSAERPKGSFSTLEIQRTEQGDSAMYLCASSPVLLGSNGYTFGSGTRLTVV.

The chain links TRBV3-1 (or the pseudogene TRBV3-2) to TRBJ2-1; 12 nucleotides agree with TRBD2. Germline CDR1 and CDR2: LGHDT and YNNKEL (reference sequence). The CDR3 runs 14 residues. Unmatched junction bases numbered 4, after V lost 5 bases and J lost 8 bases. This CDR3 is CASSLGLAGYEQFF. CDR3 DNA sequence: TGTGCCAGCAGCTTAGGACTAGCGGGGTATGAGCAGTTCTTC.

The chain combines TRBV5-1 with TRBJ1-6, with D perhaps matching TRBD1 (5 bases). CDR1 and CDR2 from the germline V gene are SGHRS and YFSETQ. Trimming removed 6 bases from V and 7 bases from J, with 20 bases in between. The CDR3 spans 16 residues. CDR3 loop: CASNRGSQGGNSPLHF. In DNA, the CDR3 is TGCGCCAGCAATAGAGGGAGCCAGGGAGGGAATTCACCCCTCCACTTT.

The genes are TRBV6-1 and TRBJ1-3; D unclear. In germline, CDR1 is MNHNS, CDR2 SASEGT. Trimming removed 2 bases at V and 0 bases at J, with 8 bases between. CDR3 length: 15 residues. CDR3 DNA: TGTGCCAGCAGTGAAATGTCGTACTCTGGAAACACCATATATTTT. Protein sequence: CASSEMSYSGNTIYF.

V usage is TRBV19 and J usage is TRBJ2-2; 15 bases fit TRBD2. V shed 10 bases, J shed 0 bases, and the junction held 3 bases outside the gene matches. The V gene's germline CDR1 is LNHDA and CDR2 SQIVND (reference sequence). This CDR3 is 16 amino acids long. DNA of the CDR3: TGTGCCACGGGACTAGCGGGGGGTCCGAACACCGGGGAGCTGTTTTTT. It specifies CATGLAGGPNTGELFF.

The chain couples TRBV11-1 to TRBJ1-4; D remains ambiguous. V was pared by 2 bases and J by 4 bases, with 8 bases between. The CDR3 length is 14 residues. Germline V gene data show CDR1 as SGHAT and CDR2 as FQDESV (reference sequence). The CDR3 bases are TGTGCCAGCAGCTTACGAGACAATAATGAAAAACTGTTTTTT. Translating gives CASSLRDNNEKLFF. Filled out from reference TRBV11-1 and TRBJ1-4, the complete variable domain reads EAEVAQSPRYKITEKSQAVAFWCDPISGHATLYWYRQILGQGPELLVQFQDESVVDDSQLPKDRFSAERLKGVDSTLKIQPAELGDSAMYLCASSLRDNNEKLFFGSGTQLSVL.

The CDR3 nucleotides are TGTGCCAGCAGAAGACAGCTCGAGCAGTACTTC. Residues: CASRRQLEQYF. This chain connects TRBV6-6 to TRBJ2-7, with a weak D call TRBD1 (5 bases). V lost 6 bases to trimming and J lost 6 bases, with 9 bases between them. The CDR3 sequence is 11 residues long. The V gene's germline CDR1 is MNHNY and CDR2 SVGAGI (reference sequence).

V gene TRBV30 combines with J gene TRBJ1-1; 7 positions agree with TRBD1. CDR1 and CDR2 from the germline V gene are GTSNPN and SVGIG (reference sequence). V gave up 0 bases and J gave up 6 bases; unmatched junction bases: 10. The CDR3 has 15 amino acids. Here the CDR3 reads CAWSVAAGGLPEAFF. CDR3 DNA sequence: TGTGCCTGGAGTGTCGCCGCAGGGGGTCTTCCTGAAGCTTTCTTT.